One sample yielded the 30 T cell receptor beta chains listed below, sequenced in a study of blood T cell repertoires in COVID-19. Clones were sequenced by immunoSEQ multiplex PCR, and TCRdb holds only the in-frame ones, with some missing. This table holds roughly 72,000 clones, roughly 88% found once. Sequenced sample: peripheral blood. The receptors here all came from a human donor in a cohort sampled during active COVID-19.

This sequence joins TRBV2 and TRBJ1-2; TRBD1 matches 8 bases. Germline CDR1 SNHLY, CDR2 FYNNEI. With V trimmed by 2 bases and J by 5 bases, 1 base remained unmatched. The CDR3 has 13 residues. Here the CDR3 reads CASSERQGYGYTF. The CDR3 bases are TGTGCCAGCAGTGAAAGACAGGGGTATGGCTACACCTTC.

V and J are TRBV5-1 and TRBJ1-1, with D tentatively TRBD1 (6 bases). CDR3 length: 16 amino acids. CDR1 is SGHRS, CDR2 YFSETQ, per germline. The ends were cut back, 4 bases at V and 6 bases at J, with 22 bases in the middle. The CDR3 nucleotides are TGCGCCAGCAGCAGGGAGGGACACGGGCCGCAAGCTGAAGCTTTCTTT. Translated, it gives CASSREGHGPQAEAFF.

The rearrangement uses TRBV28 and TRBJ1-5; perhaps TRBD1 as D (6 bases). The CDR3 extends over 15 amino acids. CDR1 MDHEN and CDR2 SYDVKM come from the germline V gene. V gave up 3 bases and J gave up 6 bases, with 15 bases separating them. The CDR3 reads CASSFAGATFQPQHF. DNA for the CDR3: TGTGCCAGCAGTTTTGCAGGGGCGACCTTTCAGCCCCAGCATTTT.

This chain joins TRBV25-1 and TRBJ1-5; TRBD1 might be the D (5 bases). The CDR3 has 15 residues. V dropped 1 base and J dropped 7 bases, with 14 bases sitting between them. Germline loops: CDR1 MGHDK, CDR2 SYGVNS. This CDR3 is CASSESGIRGQPQHF. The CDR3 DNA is TGTGCCAGCAGTGAATCCGGGATCCGGGGGCAGCCCCAGCATTTT.

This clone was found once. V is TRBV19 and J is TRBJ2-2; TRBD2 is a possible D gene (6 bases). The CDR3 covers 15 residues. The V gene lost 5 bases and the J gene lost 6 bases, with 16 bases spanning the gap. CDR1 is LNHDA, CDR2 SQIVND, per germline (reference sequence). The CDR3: CASSLGGYPAGELFF. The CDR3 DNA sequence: TGTGCCAGTAGTCTCGGGGGATACCCCGCCGGGGAGCTGTTTTTT.

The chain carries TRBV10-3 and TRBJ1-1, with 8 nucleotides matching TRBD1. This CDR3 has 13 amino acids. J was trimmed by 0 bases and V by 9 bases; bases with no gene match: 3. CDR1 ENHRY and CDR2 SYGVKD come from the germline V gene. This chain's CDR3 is CAIGQGLNTEAFF. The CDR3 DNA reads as TGTGCCATTGGACAGGGTCTGAACACTGAAGCTTTCTTT.

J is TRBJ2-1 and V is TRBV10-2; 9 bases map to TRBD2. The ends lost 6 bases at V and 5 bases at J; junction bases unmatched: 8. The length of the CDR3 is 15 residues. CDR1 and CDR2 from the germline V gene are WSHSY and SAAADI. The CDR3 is CASRGGGAMNNEQFF. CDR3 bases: TGCGCCAGCAGGGGCGGGGGGGCAATGAACAATGAGCAGTTCTTC.

This chain's CDR3 is CASSSTERIADTQYF. The CDR3 DNA sequence: TGTGCCAGCAGTTCAACGGAGAGGATTGCAGATACGCAGTATTTT. The chain uses TRBV28 and TRBJ2-3; D not certain. Germline V gene sequence: CDR1 MDHEN, CDR2 SYDVKM. With 4 bases removed from V and 4 bases from J, the gap between germline ends came to 15 bases. The CDR3 is 15 amino acids.

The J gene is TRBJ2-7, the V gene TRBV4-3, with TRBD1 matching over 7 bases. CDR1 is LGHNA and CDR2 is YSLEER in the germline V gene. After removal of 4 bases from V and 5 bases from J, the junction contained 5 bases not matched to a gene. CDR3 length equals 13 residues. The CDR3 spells CASSPGQKHEQYF. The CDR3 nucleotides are TGCGCCAGCAGCCCGGGACAGAAACACGAGCAGTACTTC.

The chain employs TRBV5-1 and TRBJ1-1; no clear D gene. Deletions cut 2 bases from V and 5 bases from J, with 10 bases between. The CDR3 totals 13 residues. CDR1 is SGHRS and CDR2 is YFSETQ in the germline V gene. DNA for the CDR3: TGCGCCAGCAGCTTCTCGGGAACAACTGAAGCTTTCTTT. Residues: CASSFSGTTEAFF.

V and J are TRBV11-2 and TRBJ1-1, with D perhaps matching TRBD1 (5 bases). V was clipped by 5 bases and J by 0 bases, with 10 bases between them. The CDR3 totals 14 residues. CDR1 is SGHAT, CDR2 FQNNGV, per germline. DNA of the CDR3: TGTGCCAGCAGCCCACAGGTCTTGAACACTGAAGCTTTCTTT. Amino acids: CASSPQVLNTEAFF.

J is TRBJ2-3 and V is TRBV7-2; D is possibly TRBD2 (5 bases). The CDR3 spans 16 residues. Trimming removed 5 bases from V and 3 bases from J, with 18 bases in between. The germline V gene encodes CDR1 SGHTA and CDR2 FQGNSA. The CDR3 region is CASSRTSGWATDTQYF. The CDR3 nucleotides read TGTGCCAGCAGCCGGACCAGCGGATGGGCGACAGATACGCAGTATTTT.

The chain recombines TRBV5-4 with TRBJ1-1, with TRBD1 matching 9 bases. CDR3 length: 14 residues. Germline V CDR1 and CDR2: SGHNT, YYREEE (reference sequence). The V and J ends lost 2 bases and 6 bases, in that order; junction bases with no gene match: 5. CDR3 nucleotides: TGTGCCAGCAGCTTACCCGACAGGGGGGCTGAAGCTTTCTTT. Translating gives CASSLPDRGAEAFF.

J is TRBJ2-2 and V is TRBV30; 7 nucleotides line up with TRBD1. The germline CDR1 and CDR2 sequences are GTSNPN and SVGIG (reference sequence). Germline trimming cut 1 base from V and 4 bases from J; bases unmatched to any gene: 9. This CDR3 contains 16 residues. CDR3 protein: CAWSDDRATITGELFF. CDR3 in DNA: TGTGCCTGGAGTGATGACAGGGCCACGATCACCGGGGAGCTGTTTTTT.

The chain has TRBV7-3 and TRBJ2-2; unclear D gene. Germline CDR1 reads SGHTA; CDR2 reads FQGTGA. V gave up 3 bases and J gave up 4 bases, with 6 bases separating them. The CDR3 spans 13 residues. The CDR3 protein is CASSFSGTGELFF. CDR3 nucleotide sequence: TGTGCCAGCAGCTTTAGTGGCACCGGGGAGCTGTTTTTT.

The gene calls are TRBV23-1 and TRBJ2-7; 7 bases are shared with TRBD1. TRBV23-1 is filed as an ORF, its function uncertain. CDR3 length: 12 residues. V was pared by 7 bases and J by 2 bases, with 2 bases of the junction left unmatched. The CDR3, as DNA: TGCGCCAGCATCGACAGGGCCTACGAGCAGTACTTC. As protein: CASIDRAYEQYF.

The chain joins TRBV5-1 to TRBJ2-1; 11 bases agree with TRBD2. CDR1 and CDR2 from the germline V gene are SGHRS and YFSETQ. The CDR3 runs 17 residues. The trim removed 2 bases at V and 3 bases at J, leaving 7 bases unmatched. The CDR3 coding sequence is TGCGCCAGCAGCTTCCCCCCGGGACTAGCGGACTACAATGAGCAGTTCTTC. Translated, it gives CASSFPPGLADYNEQFF.

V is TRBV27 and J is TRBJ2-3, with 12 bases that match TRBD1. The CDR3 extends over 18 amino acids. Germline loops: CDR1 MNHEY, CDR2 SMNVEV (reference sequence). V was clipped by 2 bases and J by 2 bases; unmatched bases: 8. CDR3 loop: CASSLGSGTGGFTDTQYF. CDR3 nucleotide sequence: TGTGCCAGCAGTTTAGGGTCCGGGACAGGGGGCTTCACAGATACGCAGTATTTT.

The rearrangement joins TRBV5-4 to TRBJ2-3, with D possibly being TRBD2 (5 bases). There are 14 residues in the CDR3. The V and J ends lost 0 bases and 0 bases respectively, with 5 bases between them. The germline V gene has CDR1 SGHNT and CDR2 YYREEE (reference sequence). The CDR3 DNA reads TGTGCCAGCAGCTTGGCGGGAAGCACAGATACGCAGTATTTT. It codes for CASSLAGSTDTQYF.

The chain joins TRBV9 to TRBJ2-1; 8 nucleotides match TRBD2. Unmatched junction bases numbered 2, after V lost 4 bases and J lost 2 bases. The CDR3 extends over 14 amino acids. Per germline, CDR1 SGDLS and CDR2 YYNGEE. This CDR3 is CASSSSGTYNEQFF. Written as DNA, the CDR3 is TGTGCCAGCAGCAGTAGCGGGACCTACAATGAGCAGTTCTTC.

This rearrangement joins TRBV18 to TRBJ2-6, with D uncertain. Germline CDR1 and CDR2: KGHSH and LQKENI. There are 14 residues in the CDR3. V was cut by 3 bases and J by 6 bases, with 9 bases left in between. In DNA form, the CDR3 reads TGTGCCAGCTCACCGGAGATGAAGGCCAACGTCCTGACTTTC. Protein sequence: CASSPEMKANVLTF.

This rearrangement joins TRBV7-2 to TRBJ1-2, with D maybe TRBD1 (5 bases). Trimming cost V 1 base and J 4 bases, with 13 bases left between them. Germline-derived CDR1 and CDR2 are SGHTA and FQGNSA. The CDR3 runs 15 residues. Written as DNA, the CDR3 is TGTGCCAGCAGCTTAGAGGCAACAGGCCTCTATGGCTACACCTTC. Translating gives CASSLEATGLYGYTF. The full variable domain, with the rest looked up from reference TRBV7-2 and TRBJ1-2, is GAGVSQSPSNKVTEKGKDVELRCDPISGHTALYWYRQSLGQGLEFLIYFQGNSAPDKSGLPSDRFSAERTGGSVSTLTIQRTQQEDSAVYLCASSLEATGLYGYTFGSGTRLTVV.

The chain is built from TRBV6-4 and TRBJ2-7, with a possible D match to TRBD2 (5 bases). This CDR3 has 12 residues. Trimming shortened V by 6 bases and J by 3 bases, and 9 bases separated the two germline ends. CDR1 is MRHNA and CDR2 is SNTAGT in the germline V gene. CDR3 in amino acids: CASSRTYYEQYF. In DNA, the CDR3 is TGTGCCAGCAGCCGGACTTACTACGAGCAGTACTTC.

CDR3 protein: CATRRVTEAFF. CDR3 DNA: TGTGCCACCCGGCGGGTCACTGAAGCTTTCTTT. V and J are TRBV19 and TRBJ1-1, with D uncertain. V was trimmed by 10 bases and J by 4 bases, leaving 10 bases between them. Per the germline V gene, CDR1 is LNHDA and CDR2 is SQIVND (reference sequence). The CDR3 length is 11 residues. Together with reference TRBV19 and TRBJ1-1, the CDR3 gives the full variable domain: DGGITQSPKYLFRKEGQNVTLSCEQNLNHDAMYWYRQDPGQGLRLIYYSQIVNDFQKGDIAEGYSVSREKKESFPLTVTSAQKNPTAFYLCATRRVTEAFFGQGTRLTVV.

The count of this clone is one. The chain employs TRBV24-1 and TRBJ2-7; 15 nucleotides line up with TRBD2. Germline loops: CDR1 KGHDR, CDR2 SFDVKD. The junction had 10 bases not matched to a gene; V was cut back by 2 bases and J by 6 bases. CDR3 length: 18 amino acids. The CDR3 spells CATSDSGLAGGPPGEQYF. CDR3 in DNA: TGTGCCACCAGTGATTCCGGACTAGCGGGAGGGCCGCCTGGCGAGCAGTACTTC.

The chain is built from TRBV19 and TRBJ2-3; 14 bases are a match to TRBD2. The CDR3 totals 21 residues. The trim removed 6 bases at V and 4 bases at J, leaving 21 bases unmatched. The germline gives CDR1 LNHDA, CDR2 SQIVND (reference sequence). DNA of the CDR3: TGTGCCAGTAGCCGTATCCCAAAGACTCATTCGACTAGCGGGGGGGCAGATACGCAGTATTTT. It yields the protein CASSRIPKTHSTSGGADTQYF.

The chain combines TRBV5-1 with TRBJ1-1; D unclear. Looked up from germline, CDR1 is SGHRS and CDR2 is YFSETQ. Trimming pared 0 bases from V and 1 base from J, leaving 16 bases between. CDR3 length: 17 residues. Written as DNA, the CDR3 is TGCGCCAGCAGCTTGGGATTGGTTAGCATTTCGAACACTGAAGCTTTCTTT. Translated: CASSLGLVSISNTEAFF. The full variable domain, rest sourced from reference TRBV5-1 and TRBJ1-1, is KAGVTQTPRYLIKTRGQQVTLSCSPISGHRSVSWYQQTPGQGLQFLFEYFSETQRNKGNFPGRFSGRQFSNSRSEMNVSTLELGDSALYLCASSLGLVSISNTEAFFGQGTRLTVV.

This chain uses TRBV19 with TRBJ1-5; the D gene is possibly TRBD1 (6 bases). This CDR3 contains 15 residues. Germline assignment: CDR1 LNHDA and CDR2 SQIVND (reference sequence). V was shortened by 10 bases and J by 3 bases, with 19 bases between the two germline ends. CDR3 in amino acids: CATRQAPVDNQPQHF. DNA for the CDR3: TGTGCCACCCGACAGGCGCCCGTAGACAATCAGCCCCAGCATTTT.

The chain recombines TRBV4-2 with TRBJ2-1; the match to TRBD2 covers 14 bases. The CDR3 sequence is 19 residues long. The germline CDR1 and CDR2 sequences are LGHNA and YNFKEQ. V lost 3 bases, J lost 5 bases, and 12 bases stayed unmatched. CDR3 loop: CASSQTSGGDPSRNNEQFF. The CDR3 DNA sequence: TGTGCCAGCAGCCAGACTAGCGGGGGGGATCCTTCCCGGAACAATGAGCAGTTCTTC.

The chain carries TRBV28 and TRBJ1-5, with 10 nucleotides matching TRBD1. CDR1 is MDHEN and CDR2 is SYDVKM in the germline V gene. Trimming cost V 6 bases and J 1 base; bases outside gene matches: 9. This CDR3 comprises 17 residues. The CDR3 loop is CASRQDRGPQSNQPQHF. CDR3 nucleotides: TGTGCCAGCAGACAAGACAGGGGGCCACAGAGCAATCAGCCCCAGCATTTT.